These 9 T cell receptor beta chains were all obtained from the same sample, sequenced in a study of blood T cell repertoires in COVID-19. Measured with immunoSEQ multiplex PCR; TCRdb has only the in-frame clones, and not every one. The sample contains 130,000 or so clones, 84% of which appear only once. The specimen was peripheral blood. The receptor source for this set is a woman aged 60-75 years with acute or convalescent COVID-19.

This clone was counted once. This chain connects TRBV2 to TRBJ1-2; D is ambiguous. Germline CDR1 and CDR2: SNHLY and FYNNEI. Trimming took 8 bases from V and 4 from J, leaving 11 bases between them. The CDR3 sequence is 12 residues long. The CDR3 sequence: CASRNSPYGYTF. In DNA form, the CDR3 reads TGTGCCAGCCGTAACAGTCCCTATGGCTACACCTTC.

The rearrangement uses TRBV9 and TRBJ1-3, with D perhaps TRBD1 (5 bases). The CDR3 loop spans 14 amino acids. Germline V gene data show CDR1 as SGDLS and CDR2 as YYNGEE. Trimming shortened V by 3 bases and J by 8 bases, and 15 bases separated the two germline ends. The CDR3 nucleotides read TGTGCCAGCAGCGCGCGACCCGGAGGGGACACCATATATTTT. Translated: CASSARPGGDTIYF.

A single count supports this clone. The rearrangement joins TRBV10-1 to TRBJ1-2; 9 positions match TRBD1. V was pared by 2 bases and J by 8 bases, with 6 bases of the junction left unmatched. Germline V CDR1 and CDR2: WNHNN, SYGVQD (reference sequence). The length of the CDR3 is 14 residues. This chain's CDR3 is CASSETRTGVGYTF. The CDR3 coding sequence is TGCGCCAGCAGTGAGACTAGGACAGGGGTCGGCTACACCTTC.

This rearrangement joins TRBV7-9 to TRBJ2-3, with a weak D call TRBD2 (6 bases). V was clipped by 8 bases and J by 3 bases, with 15 bases between them. The CDR3 covers 14 residues. CDR1 and CDR2 from the germline V gene are SEHNR and FQNEAQ (reference sequence). Here the CDR3 reads CASAGGVGTDTQYF. In nucleotides, the CDR3 is TGTGCCAGCGCAGGAGGGGTCGGGACAGATACGCAGTATTTT. Full variable domain (outside the CDR3, taken from reference TRBV7-9 and TRBJ2-3): DTGVSQNPRHKITKRGQNVTFRCDPISEHNRLYWYRQTLGQGPEFLTYFQNEAQLEKSRLLSDRFSAERPKGSFSTLEIQRTEQGDSAMYLCASAGGVGTDTQYFGPGTRLTVL.

This chain connects TRBV12-5 to TRBJ1-3; D remains ambiguous. V was pared by 3 bases and J by 2 bases, with 11 bases between. The CDR3 covers 15 residues. The germline gives CDR1 LGHNT, CDR2 FRNRAP. CDR3 sequence: CASGLTQATGNTIYF. As DNA, the CDR3 is TGTGCTAGTGGTTTAACCCAAGCGACTGGAAACACCATATATTTT.

The chain carries TRBV2 and TRBJ1-2; 9 positions match TRBD1. V was pared by 3 bases and J by 13 bases, with 3 bases of the junction left unmatched. CDR3 length: 11 residues. Looked up from germline, CDR1 is SNHLY and CDR2 is FYNNEI. The CDR3 sequence: CASSDGTGLTF. DNA of the CDR3: TGTGCCAGCAGTGACGGGACAGGGCTCACCTTC.

This sequence joins TRBV5-1 and TRBJ1-2; D perhaps matches TRBD1 (6 bases). The CDR3 runs to 16 residues. Germline assignment: CDR1 SGHRS and CDR2 YFSETQ. Trimming removed 0 bases at V and 2 bases at J, with 14 bases between. The CDR3 spells CASSLAPNRENYGYTF. CDR3 nucleotide sequence: TGCGCCAGCAGCTTGGCACCAAACAGGGAGAACTATGGCTACACCTTC.

V and J are TRBV20-1 and TRBJ2-5; 8 bases align to TRBD1. V was clipped by 5 bases and J by 4 bases; unmatched bases: 3. The germline CDR1 and CDR2 sequences are DFQATT and SNEGSKA (reference sequence). The CDR3 sequence is 12 residues long. The CDR3 DNA sequence: TGCAGTGCTGGTGACAGGGGAGAGACCCAGTACTTC. It codes for CSAGDRGETQYF.

The V call is TRBV3-1 (or the pseudogene TRBV3-2), the J call TRBJ1-1, with 12 bases aligning to TRBD1. Per germline, CDR1 LGHDT and CDR2 YNNKEL (reference sequence). The V gene end was trimmed by 4 bases and the J gene end by 0 bases; junction bases not matched to a gene: 9. This CDR3 contains 18 residues. The CDR3 sequence is CASSPIGTGGAVNTEAFF. The CDR3 region has the DNA TGTGCCAGCAGCCCAATCGGGACAGGGGGCGCGGTGAACACTGAAGCTTTCTTT.